The 10 T cell receptor beta chains given below trace back to one sample, sequenced in a study of T cell changes during pregnancy in multiple sclerosis. Method: immunoSEQ multiplex PCR; TCRdb's copy keeps in-frame clones and lacks some. Of about 32,000 clones in the sample, 85% to 95% were seen once. Specimen: CD4+ T cells from peripheral blood mononuclear cells, collected in the second trimester of pregnancy. These receptors were taken from a female donor with multiple sclerosis, enrolled in a pregnancy study.

The gene calls are TRBV5-4 and TRBJ2-5; 8 positions agree with TRBD1. The length of the CDR3 is 15 residues. Trimming took 3 bases from V and 4 from J; bases not matched to a gene: 8. From germline, CDR1 is SGHNT and CDR2 YYREEE (reference sequence). The CDR3 region is CASSSGQGPRETQYF. CDR3 nucleotide sequence: TGTGCCAGCAGCTCCGGACAGGGACCTCGAGAGACCCAGTACTTC.

V usage is TRBV9 and J usage is TRBJ2-5; the match to TRBD2 covers 10 bases. Per germline, CDR1 SGDLS and CDR2 YYNGEE. This CDR3 spans 18 amino acids. The J segment lost 5 bases and the V segment lost 0 bases, leaving 13 bases of the junction unmatched. The CDR3 here is CASSVDPLAGVLGETQYF. The CDR3 DNA reads as TGTGCCAGCAGCGTAGACCCTCTAGCGGGAGTTCTCGGTGAGACCCAGTACTTC.

The CDR3 protein is CASSGRQGTNTGELFF. DNA of the CDR3: TGTGCCAGCAGTGGGCGACAGGGAACGAACACCGGGGAGCTGTTTTTT. The chain is built from TRBV25-1 and TRBJ2-2; TRBD1 agrees at 7 bases. The CDR3 sequence is 16 residues long. CDR1 MGHDK and CDR2 SYGVNS come from the germline V gene. V shed 4 bases and J 0 bases; nucleotides not matched to a gene: 5. Filled out from reference TRBV25-1 and TRBJ2-2, the complete variable domain reads EADIYQTPRYLVIGTGKKITLECSQTMGHDKMYWYQQDPGMELHLIHYSYGVNSTEKGDLSSESTVSRIRTEHFPLTLESARPSHTSQYLCASSGRQGTNTGELFFGEGSRLTVL.

The chain has TRBV7-9 and TRBJ1-5; TRBD1 agrees at 11 bases. V lost 5 bases and J lost 6; bases outside the gene matches: 3. This CDR3 region has 14 residues. Per the germline V gene, CDR1 is SEHNR and CDR2 is FQNEAQ (reference sequence). CDR3 coding DNA: TGTGCCAGCAGCCCCGGACAGGGGGCTCAGCCCCAGCATTTT. Protein: CASSPGQGAQPQHF.

The chain employs TRBV30 and TRBJ2-1; tentative D call: TRBD2 (5 bases). Trimming stripped 2 bases from V and 3 bases from J, with 8 bases between. This CDR3 has 13 amino acids. CDR1 and CDR2 from the germline V gene are GTSNPN and SVGIG (reference sequence). CDR3 in DNA: TGTGCCTGGAGTAACGGGATCTACAATGAGCAGTTCTTC. As protein: CAWSNGIYNEQFF.

The chain carries TRBV4-2 and TRBJ2-7, with 7 bases identical to TRBD2. Germline V CDR1 and CDR2: LGHNA, YNFKEQ. The junction had 5 bases not matched to a gene; V was cut back by 3 bases and J by 0 bases. The CDR3 consists of 15 residues. The chain's CDR3 is CASSQEGGFSYEQYF. The CDR3 DNA reads as TGTGCCAGCAGCCAGGAGGGAGGGTTCTCCTACGAGCAGTACTTC.

This rearrangement joins TRBV6-5 to TRBJ1-1, with D unresolved. The germline V gene has CDR1 MNHEY and CDR2 SVGAGI. The CDR3 is 13 residues long. V was clipped by 7 bases and J by 1 base, with 10 bases between them. CDR3 DNA sequence: TGTGCCAGCACCGCTAGTGGGAACACTGAAGCTTTCTTT. Its translation is CASTASGNTEAFF.

The V call is TRBV6-1, the J call TRBJ1-6; D may be TRBD1 (5 bases). Trimming shortened V by 9 bases and J by 6 bases, and 12 bases separated the two germline ends. CDR3 length: 13 residues. Germline V lookup: CDR1 MNHNS, CDR2 SASEGT. The CDR3 loop is CASSTAVNSPLHF. The DNA for the CDR3 is TGTGCCAGTTCGACAGCTGTTAATTCACCCCTCCACTTT.

This clone was found once. V gene TRBV4-2 combines with J gene TRBJ1-1; 7 nucleotides agree with TRBD1. CDR1 is LGHNA, CDR2 YNFKEQ, per germline. The junction had 6 bases not matched to a gene; V was cut back by 4 bases and J by 1 base. The CDR3 contains 15 residues. CDR3 region: CASSPTGLGNTEAFF. The CDR3 nucleotides read TGTGCCAGCAGCCCGACAGGGCTCGGGAACACTGAAGCTTTCTTT.

As DNA, the CDR3 is TGTGCCAGCAGCCCTCGGGTCTTGACGGGCGAGCAGTACTTC. Translating it yields CASSPRVLTGEQYF. The V call is TRBV4-2, the J call TRBJ2-7; no definite D call. CDR1 LGHNA and CDR2 YNFKEQ come from the germline V gene. The CDR3 has 14 amino acids. V dropped 4 bases and J dropped 6 bases, with 16 bases sitting between them.